This is a list of T cell receptor beta chains from one sample in a study of OX40 agonist ivuxolimab in advanced cancers. Measured with immunoSEQ multiplex PCR; TCRdb has only the in-frame clones, and not every one. The repertoire holds around 26,000 clones, with approximately 83% as singletons. Sequencing used CD4+ or CD8+ T cells sorted from blood, obtained in a trial of the OX40 agonist ivuxolimab. The receptors shown here come from an adult with an advanced solid tumor such as melanoma, head and neck, liver or kidney cancer. CDR3s include the opening cysteine and the closing phenylalanine or tryptophan. Each record gives: D gene, clone size, V gene, J gene, CDR3 protein, CDR3 DNA. A D gene is named only where the DNA matches it firmly. The size of a clone is reported for some rows only, either as once, few or many, or as a class for expanded clones.

d_gene: NA; abundance: NA; v_gene: TRBV11-2; j_gene: TRBJ1-6; CDR3aa: CASSRSQFFVGDLHF; CDR3nt: TGTGCCAGCAGCCGTTCACAGTTTTTTGTTGGGGACCTCCACTTT
d_gene: NA; abundance: NA; v_gene: TRBV5-6; j_gene: TRBJ2-3; CDR3aa: CASSLDVASTDTQYF; CDR3nt: TGTGCCAGCAGCTTGGACGTTGCTAGCACAGATACGCAGTATTTT
d_gene: NA; abundance: NA; v_gene: TRBV19; j_gene: TRBJ1-1; CDR3aa: CASSIQGSTEAFF; CDR3nt: TGTGCCAGTAGTATACAGGGGTCGACTGAAGCTTTCTTT
d_gene: NA; abundance: NA; v_gene: TRBV30; j_gene: TRBJ2-7; CDR3aa: CALGRGGNYEQYF; CDR3nt: TGTGCCTTAGGGCGGGGCGGAAACTACGAGCAGTACTTC
d_gene: NA; abundance: NA; v_gene: TRBV2; j_gene: TRBJ2-5; CDR3aa: CAYSRAGQETQYF; CDR3nt: TGTGCCTACTCCAGGGCAGGGCAAGAGACCCAGTACTTC
d_gene: NA; abundance: NA; v_gene: TRBV5-6; j_gene: TRBJ1-1; CDR3aa: CASSTLMGGGDTEAFF; CDR3nt: TGTGCCAGCAGCACCCTGATGGGGGGTGGGGACACTGAAGCTTTCTTT
d_gene: TRBD1; abundance: once; v_gene: TRBV7-6; j_gene: TRBJ2-5; CDR3aa: CASSQGASRETQYF; CDR3nt: TGTGCCAGCAGCCAGGGGGCCTCTAGGGAGACCCAGTACTTC
d_gene: NA; abundance: few; v_gene: TRBV29-1; j_gene: TRBJ1-2; CDR3aa: CSVEGVGGYTF; CDR3nt: TGCAGCGTTGAAGGGGTGGGGGGCTACACCTTC
d_gene: TRBD1; abundance: NA; v_gene: TRBV2; j_gene: TRBJ1-2; CDR3aa: CASSTDRGVGYTF; CDR3nt: TGTGCCAGCAGTACGGACAGGGGAGTCGGCTACACCTTC
d_gene: NA; abundance: NA; v_gene: TRBV5-6; j_gene: TRBJ2-3; CDR3aa: CASSPLGGGHTDTQYF; CDR3nt: TGTGCCAGCAGCCCCTTGGGGGGGGGCCACACAGATACGCAGTATTTT
d_gene: NA; abundance: NA; v_gene: TRBV12-5; j_gene: TRBJ1-5; CDR3aa: CASGPGVHQTSNQPQHF; CDR3nt: TGTGCTAGTGGTCCAGGGGTGCACCAAACTAGCAATCAGCCCCAGCATTTT
d_gene: NA; abundance: NA; v_gene: TRBV7-9; j_gene: TRBJ1-2; CDR3aa: CASSLRVPENYGYTF; CDR3nt: TGTGCCAGCAGCTTAAGGGTTCCCGAGAACTATGGCTACACCTTC
d_gene: NA; abundance: NA; v_gene: TRBV7-2; j_gene: TRBJ1-1; CDR3aa: CASSLRGLGLNFGSSFSF; CDR3nt: TGTGCCAGCAGCTTAAGGGGACTGGGGCTAAATTTCGGCTCGAGCTTTTCTTTT
d_gene: TRBD1; abundance: few; v_gene: TRBV7-2; j_gene: TRBJ1-2; CDR3aa: CASSLVTGLDYGYTF; CDR3nt: TGTGCCAGCAGCTTAGTGACAGGGCTCGACTATGGCTACACCTTC
d_gene: TRBD1; abundance: NA; v_gene: TRBV6-1; j_gene: TRBJ1-2; CDR3aa: CASSEAWTGVGYTF; CDR3nt: TGTGCCAGCAGTGAGGCCTGGACAGGGGTTGGCTACACCTTC
d_gene: NA; abundance: few; v_gene: TRBV7-7; j_gene: TRBJ1-5; CDR3aa: CASSQQENQPQHF; CDR3nt: TGTGCTAGCAGCCAACAGGAAAATCAGCCCCAGCATTTT
d_gene: NA; abundance: once; v_gene: TRBV4-2; j_gene: TRBJ2-7; CDR3aa: CASSLGESYEQYF; CDR3nt: TGTGCCAGCAGCCTTGGGGAATCCTACGAGCAGTACTTC
d_gene: NA; abundance: once; v_gene: TRBV9; j_gene: TRBJ2-6; CDR3aa: CASHTGFGAGANVLTF; CDR3nt: TGTGCCAGCCACACCGGGTTCGGGGCTGGGGCCAACGTCCTGACTTTC
d_gene: NA; abundance: NA; v_gene: TRBV5-1; j_gene: TRBJ2-3; CDR3aa: CATVASTDTQYF; CDR3nt: TGCGCCACCGTAGCGAGCACAGATACGCAGTATTTT
d_gene: NA; abundance: NA; v_gene: TRBV5-6; j_gene: TRBJ1-4; CDR3aa: CASRPISKNEKLFF; CDR3nt: TGTGCCAGCAGGCCTATCAGTAAGAATGAAAAACTGTTTTTT
d_gene: NA; abundance: NA; v_gene: TRBV7-8; j_gene: TRBJ1-3; CDR3aa: CASSLGGFSGNTIYF; CDR3nt: TGTGCCAGCAGCTTAGGGGGGTTCTCTGGAAACACCATATATTTT
d_gene: NA; abundance: once; v_gene: TRBV6-5; j_gene: TRBJ1-6; CDR3aa: CASSYGRVASPLHF; CDR3nt: TGTGCCAGCAGTTACGGAAGGGTCGCTTCACCCCTCCACTTT
d_gene: NA; abundance: NA; v_gene: TRBV7-9; j_gene: TRBJ2-7; CDR3aa: CASSPHSGPDHEQYF; CDR3nt: TGTGCCAGCAGCCCTCATTCGGGCCCAGACCATGAGCAGTACTTC
d_gene: NA; abundance: NA; v_gene: TRBV30; j_gene: TRBJ1-2; CDR3aa: CASLTVAGYTF; CDR3nt: TGTGCCTCCCTAACAGTAGCGGGCTACACCTTC
d_gene: TRBD1; abundance: NA; v_gene: TRBV19; j_gene: TRBJ2-7; CDR3aa: CASSMVQGATYEQYF; CDR3nt: TGTGCCAGTAGTATGGTGCAGGGGGCGACCTACGAGCAGTACTTC
d_gene: NA; abundance: NA; v_gene: TRBV5-6; j_gene: TRBJ1-6; CDR3aa: CASSFLRPDSPLHF; CDR3nt: TGTGCCAGCAGCTTTCTCAGACCCGATTCACCCCTCCACTTT
d_gene: TRBD2; abundance: few; v_gene: TRBV7-3; j_gene: TRBJ2-6; CDR3aa: CASSGTSGLLGSGANVLTF; CDR3nt: TGTGCCAGCAGCGGGACTAGCGGGTTGCTCGGGTCCGGGGCCAACGTCCTGACTTTC
d_gene: TRBD1; abundance: NA; v_gene: TRBV11-2; j_gene: TRBJ1-1; CDR3aa: CANSKTGTGGTEAFF; CDR3nt: TGTGCCAACAGCAAGACCGGGACAGGGGGCACTGAAGCTTTCTTT
d_gene: TRBD1; abundance: NA; v_gene: TRBV5-1; j_gene: TRBJ2-7; CDR3aa: CASRPGTVTYEQYF; CDR3nt: TGCGCCAGCAGACCTGGGACAGTAACCTACGAGCAGTACTTC
d_gene: NA; abundance: NA; v_gene: TRBV5-4; j_gene: TRBJ1-1; CDR3aa: CASSLDNDVANTEAFF; CDR3nt: TGTGCCAGCAGCTTGGATAACGACGTAGCAAACACTGAAGCTTTCTTT
d_gene: NA; abundance: NA; v_gene: TRBV7-8; j_gene: TRBJ2-7; CDR3aa: CASSPGPTYEQYF; CDR3nt: TGTGCCAGCAGCCCCGGGCCTACCTACGAGCAGTACTTC
d_gene: NA; abundance: NA; v_gene: TRBV7-6; j_gene: TRBJ1-3; CDR3aa: CASSPNTGISGNTIYF; CDR3nt: TGTGCCAGCAGCCCAAACACAGGGATCTCTGGAAACACCATATATTTT
d_gene: TRBD1; abundance: once; v_gene: TRBV5-1; j_gene: TRBJ1-3; CDR3aa: CASSLGDRAGNTIYF; CDR3nt: TGCGCCAGCAGCTTGGGGGACAGGGCTGGAAACACCATATATTTT
d_gene: TRBD1; abundance: NA; v_gene: TRBV15; j_gene: TRBJ2-1; CDR3aa: CATSSRDRGLNEQFF; CDR3nt: TGTGCCACCAGCAGCCGGGACAGGGGGCTTAATGAGCAGTTCTTC
d_gene: TRBD1; abundance: NA; v_gene: TRBV12-5; j_gene: TRBJ1-5; CDR3aa: CASGLGGGGNQPQHF; CDR3nt: TGTGCTAGTGGTTTGGGAGGGGGCGGCAATCAGCCCCAGCATTTT
d_gene: NA; abundance: once; v_gene: TRBV9; j_gene: TRBJ1-1; CDR3aa: CASSVVSGAGFMNTEAFF; CDR3nt: TGTGCCAGCAGCGTAGTCTCCGGAGCCGGCTTTATGAACACTGAAGCTTTCTTT
d_gene: TRBD2; abundance: NA; v_gene: TRBV19; j_gene: TRBJ2-3; CDR3aa: CASTRGTSGGTDTQYF; CDR3nt: TGTGCCAGTACTCGGGGGACTAGCGGGGGGACAGATACGCAGTATTTT
d_gene: NA; abundance: few; v_gene: TRBV2; j_gene: TRBJ1-2; CDR3aa: CASSDPGTNYGYTF; CDR3nt: TGTGCCAGCAGTGATCCCGGCACTAACTATGGCTACACCTTC
d_gene: NA; abundance: NA; v_gene: TRBV29-1; j_gene: TRBJ1-2; CDR3aa: CSVRDLRSGYGYTF; CDR3nt: TGCAGCGTGCGGGACTTACGTTCTGGGTATGGCTACACCTTC
d_gene: TRBD1; abundance: NA; v_gene: TRBV6-5; j_gene: TRBJ2-2; CDR3aa: CASQGAYTGELFF; CDR3nt: TGTGCCAGCCAGGGGGCTTACACCGGGGAGCTGTTTTTT
d_gene: TRBD1; abundance: NA; v_gene: TRBV10-1; j_gene: TRBJ2-1; CDR3aa: CASSERQGARNEQFF; CDR3nt: TGCGCCAGCAGTGAGAGACAGGGGGCGAGGAATGAGCAGTTCTTC
d_gene: TRBD1; abundance: NA; v_gene: TRBV4-1; j_gene: TRBJ2-3; CDR3aa: CASSQETGGPTDTQYF; CDR3nt: TGCGCCAGCAGCCAAGAAACAGGGGGACCCACAGATACGCAGTATTTT
d_gene: NA; abundance: NA; v_gene: TRBV9; j_gene: TRBJ1-6; CDR3aa: CASSVETGPLHF; CDR3nt: TGTGCCAGCAGCGTAGAAACAGGCCCGCTCCACTTT
d_gene: TRBD1; abundance: NA; v_gene: TRBV19; j_gene: TRBJ1-2; CDR3aa: CASTNLGTGGFYGYTF; CDR3nt: TGTGCCAGTACCAACCTGGGGACAGGGGGCTTCTATGGCTACACCTTC
d_gene: NA; abundance: NA; v_gene: TRBV7-9; j_gene: TRBJ2-2; CDR3aa: CASSQGELFF; CDR3nt: TGTGCCAGCAGCCAAGGGGAGCTGTTTTTT
d_gene: TRBD1; abundance: NA; v_gene: TRBV11-2; j_gene: TRBJ2-1; CDR3aa: CASTSLGQGAGLPLGEQFF; CDR3nt: TGTGCCAGCACCTCCTTGGGACAGGGGGCTGGTCTCCCCCTCGGTGAGCAGTTCTTC
d_gene: NA; abundance: once; v_gene: TRBV6-5; j_gene: TRBJ2-2; CDR3aa: CASRHTGELFF; CDR3nt: TGTGCCAGCAGGCACACCGGGGAGCTGTTTTTT
d_gene: NA; abundance: NA; v_gene: TRBV9; j_gene: TRBJ2-5; CDR3aa: CASSPFQGGGETQYF; CDR3nt: TGTGCCAGCAGCCCCTTCCAGGGAGGCGGTGAGACCCAGTACTTC
d_gene: NA; abundance: NA; v_gene: TRBV27; j_gene: TRBJ1-6; CDR3aa: CASSFSGQAGSPLHF; CDR3nt: TGTGCCAGCAGTTTCTCCGGGCAGGCCGGTTCACCCCTCCACTTT
d_gene: NA; abundance: NA; v_gene: TRBV9; j_gene: TRBJ2-5; CDR3aa: CASSVDARVKETQYF; CDR3nt: TGTGCCAGCAGCGTAGATGCTAGGGTGAAAGAGACCCAGTACTTC
d_gene: NA; abundance: NA; v_gene: TRBV23-1; j_gene: TRBJ1-1; CDR3aa: CASSHYQGKAATEAFF; CDR3nt: TGCGCCAGCAGTCATTATCAAGGTAAAGCGGCCACTGAAGCTTTCTTT
d_gene: TRBD1; abundance: NA; v_gene: TRBV30; j_gene: TRBJ1-4; CDR3aa: CAWSAGTGRGKLFF; CDR3nt: TGTGCCTGGAGTGCCGGGACAGGGCGCGGAAAACTGTTTTTT
d_gene: TRBD1; abundance: NA; v_gene: TRBV4-1; j_gene: TRBJ2-3; CDR3aa: CASSQRGDRGMGTDTQYF; CDR3nt: TGCGCCAGCAGCCAAAGGGGGGACAGGGGGATGGGTACAGATACGCAGTATTTT
d_gene: NA; abundance: NA; v_gene: TRBV6-4; j_gene: TRBJ1-1; CDR3aa: CASINHNIKDTEAFF; CDR3nt: TGTGCCAGCATCAACCACAACATCAAGGACACTGAAGCTTTCTTT